This T cell receptor (beta chain) was recorded in a study of CD8 T cells in ankylosing spondylitis. TCRdb processed the 5' RACE reads anew with MiXCR; each CDR3 protein has one entry. This sample carries some 290,000 distinct CDR3 sequences, around 19% of them seen once, and the ten largest clones take 7.8%. The germline V gene encodes CDR1 SGHVS and CDR2 FNYEAQ. The V and J ends lost 5 bases and 4 bases respectively, with 9 bases between them. The CDR3 contains 14 residues. This chain joins TRBV7-6 and TRBJ2-6, with D tentatively TRBD1 (5 bases). The source is a male donor with ankylosing spondylitis or in good health (not recorded which). Sample: blood, either unsorted or a sorted T cell fraction (not recorded which). In DNA form, the CDR3 reads TGTGCCAGCAGCCAGAGACAGGGGGCCAACGTCCTGACTTTC. Its protein is CASSQRQGANVLTF.